This T cell receptor beta chain derives from a study of response to subunit inactivated influenza vaccine (dated by TCRdb to the late 2010s). A note on the overall study: The study used deep quantitative T cell receptor repertoire profiling to track responses to a trivalent subunit inactivated influenza vaccine.

A remark on this clonotype: Its antigen is not yet known. No base quality values were provided; no much bigger clone lies one nucleotide off.

The library was made by RT-PCR. Sequencing instrument: Illumina HiSeq 2500. TCRdb trimmed public reads at Q25 via fastp, called clones via MiXCR and kept in-frame beta chains. CDR3 protein sequences are deduplicated, and each keeps its most common genes and DNA. The sample table holds 600,000 to 850,000 distinct CDR3 sequences, of which 14% were seen once. Together, the top ten hold 7.5% to 9% of the sample. The full study reports these points: The authors suggested that each seasonal influenza vaccination may recruit only a limited number of new T cells.

The V end loses 3 bases and the J end loses 3 bases, and a stretch of 12 bases separates them. Reading the germline V gene gives CDR1 SGHTA and CDR2 FQGNSA. From its cysteine to its phenylalanine, the CDR3 spans 14 amino acids. Only the CDR3 part of the read is kept: 42 bases, read in frame from the first base. This TCR was sampled from a man between 45 and 60 years old who received an inactivated influenza vaccine. Donor details come from another sample of the same person, matched by shared clones. Sequencing was performed on PBMCs from blood, taken less than 15 days before vaccination. Here the chain combines TRBV7-2 and TRBJ2-7; the best D guess is TRBD1, with 6 bases matching. In nucleotide form, the sequence is TGTGCCAGCAGCTTTATCGGACAGAGCTACGAGCAGTACTTC. It codes for CASSFIGQSYEQYF.